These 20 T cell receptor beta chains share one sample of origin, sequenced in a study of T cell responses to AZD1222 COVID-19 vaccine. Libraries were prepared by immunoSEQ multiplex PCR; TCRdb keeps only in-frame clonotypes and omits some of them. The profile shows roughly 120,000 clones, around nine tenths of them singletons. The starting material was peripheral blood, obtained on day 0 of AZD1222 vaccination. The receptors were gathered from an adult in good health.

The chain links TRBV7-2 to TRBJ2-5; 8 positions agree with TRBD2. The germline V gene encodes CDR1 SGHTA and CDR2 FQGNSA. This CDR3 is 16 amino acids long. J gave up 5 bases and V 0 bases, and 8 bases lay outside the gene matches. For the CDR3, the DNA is TGTGCCAGCAGCTTAGCGTCGTCGGGGGGGCAGGAGACCCAGTACTTC. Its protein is CASSLASSGGQETQYF.

This CDR3 is CASSFRPNQPQHF. In nucleotides, the CDR3 is TGTGCCAGCAGCTTCAGGCCTAATCAGCCCCAGCATTTT. The chain links TRBV5-6 to TRBJ1-5, with D uncertain. Germline-derived CDR1 and CDR2 are SGHDT and YYEEEE. This CDR3 has 13 residues. V gave up 2 bases and J gave up 4 bases, with 7 bases separating them.

The CDR3 here is CAAGQVRGGYTF. CDR3 coding DNA: TGTGCCGCGGGACAGGTCAGGGGTGGCTACACCTTC. The chain joins TRBV25-1 to TRBJ1-2; 8 bases align to TRBD1. CDR1 is MGHDK, CDR2 SYGVNS, per germline. The CDR3 has 12 residues. V lost 11 bases to trimming and J lost 7 bases; unmatched junction nucleotides: 9.

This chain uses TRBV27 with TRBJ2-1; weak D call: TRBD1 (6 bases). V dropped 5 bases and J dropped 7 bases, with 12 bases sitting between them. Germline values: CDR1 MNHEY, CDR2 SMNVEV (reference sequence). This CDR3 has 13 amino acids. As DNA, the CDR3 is TGTGCCAGCAGTATAACACAGGGAAATGAGCAGTTCTTC. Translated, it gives CASSITQGNEQFF.

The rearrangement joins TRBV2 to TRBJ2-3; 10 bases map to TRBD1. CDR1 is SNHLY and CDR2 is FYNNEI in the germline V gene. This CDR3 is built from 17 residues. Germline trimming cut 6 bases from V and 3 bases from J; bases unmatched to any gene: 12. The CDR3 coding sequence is TGTGCCAGCAGACCCACTCCCGGGACAGGGGAAACAGATACGCAGTATTTT. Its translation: CASRPTPGTGETDTQYF.

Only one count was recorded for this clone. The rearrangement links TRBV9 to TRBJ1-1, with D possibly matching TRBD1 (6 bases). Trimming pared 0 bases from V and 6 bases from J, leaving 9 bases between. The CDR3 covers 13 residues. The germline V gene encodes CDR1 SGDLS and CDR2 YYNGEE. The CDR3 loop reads CASSVVGQPEAFF. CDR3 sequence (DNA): TGTGCCAGCAGCGTAGTCGGACAGCCTGAAGCTTTCTTT.

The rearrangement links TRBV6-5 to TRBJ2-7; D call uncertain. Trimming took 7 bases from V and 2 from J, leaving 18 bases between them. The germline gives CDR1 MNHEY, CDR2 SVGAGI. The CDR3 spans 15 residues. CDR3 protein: CASTADLYLAYEQYF. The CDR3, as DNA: TGTGCCAGCACCGCGGACCTCTACTTGGCCTACGAGCAGTACTTC.

CDR3: CASSSAPLDGYTF. CDR3 in DNA: TGTGCCAGCAGCTCCGCCCCTTTGGATGGCTACACCTTC. This chain connects TRBV7-9 to TRBJ1-2; D not resolved. Trimming cost V 4 bases and J 6 bases, with 12 bases left between them. The CDR3 length is 13 residues. From germline, CDR1 is SEHNR and CDR2 FQNEAQ (reference sequence).

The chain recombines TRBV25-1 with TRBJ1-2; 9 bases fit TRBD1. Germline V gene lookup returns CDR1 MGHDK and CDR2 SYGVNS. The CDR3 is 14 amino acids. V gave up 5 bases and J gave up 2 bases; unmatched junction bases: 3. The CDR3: CASSHGQGNYGYTF. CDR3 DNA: TGTGCCAGCAGTCATGGACAGGGGAACTATGGCTACACCTTC.

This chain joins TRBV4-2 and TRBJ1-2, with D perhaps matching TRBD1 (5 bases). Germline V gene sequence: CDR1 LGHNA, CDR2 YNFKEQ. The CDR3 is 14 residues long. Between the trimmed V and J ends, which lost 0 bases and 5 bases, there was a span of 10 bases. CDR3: CASSQDVGDYGYTF. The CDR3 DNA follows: TGTGCCAGCAGCCAAGATGTAGGGGATTATGGCTACACCTTC.

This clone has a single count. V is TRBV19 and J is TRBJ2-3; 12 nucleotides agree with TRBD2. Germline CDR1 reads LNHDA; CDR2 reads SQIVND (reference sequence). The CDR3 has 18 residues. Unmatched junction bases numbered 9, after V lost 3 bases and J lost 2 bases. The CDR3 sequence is CASSIGLAGNLDTDTQYF. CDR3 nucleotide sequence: TGTGCCAGTAGTATCGGACTAGCGGGGAACCTTGACACAGATACGCAGTATTTT. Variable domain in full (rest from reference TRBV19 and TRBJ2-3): DGGITQSPKYLFRKEGQNVTLSCEQNLNHDAMYWYRQDPGQGLRLIYYSQIVNDFQKGDIAEGYSVSREKKESFPLTVTSAQKNPTAFYLCASSIGLAGNLDTDTQYFGPGTRLTVL.

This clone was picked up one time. The CDR3 sequence: CASSQGQPQHF. CDR3 bases: TGTGCCAGCAGCCAGGGCCAGCCCCAGCATTTT. The chain employs TRBV6-2 or TRBV6-3 and TRBJ1-5, with D maybe TRBD1 (5 bases). V was clipped by 6 bases and J by 7 bases, with 7 bases between them. Germline CDR1 reads MNHEY; CDR2 reads SVGEGT. The CDR3 consists of 11 residues.

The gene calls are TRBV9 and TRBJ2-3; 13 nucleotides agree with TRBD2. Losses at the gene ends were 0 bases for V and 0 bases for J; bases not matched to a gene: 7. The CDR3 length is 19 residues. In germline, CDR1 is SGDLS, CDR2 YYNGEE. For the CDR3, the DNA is TGTGCCAGCAGCGTAGGCACTAGCGGGGGGGCCCTAAGCACAGATACGCAGTATTTT. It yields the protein CASSVGTSGGALSTDTQYF.

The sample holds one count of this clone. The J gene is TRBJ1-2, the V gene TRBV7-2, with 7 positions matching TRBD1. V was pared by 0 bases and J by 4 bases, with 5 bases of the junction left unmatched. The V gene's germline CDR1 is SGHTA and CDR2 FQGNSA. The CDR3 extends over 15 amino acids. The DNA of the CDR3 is TGTGCCAGCAGCTTAGCGTCGGGACAGAGCTATGGCTACACCTTC. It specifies CASSLASGQSYGYTF. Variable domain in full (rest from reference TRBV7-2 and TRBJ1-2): GAGVSQSPSNKVTEKGKDVELRCDPISGHTALYWYRQSLGQGLEFLIYFQGNSAPDKSGLPSDRFSAERTGGSVSTLTIQRTQQEDSAVYLCASSLASGQSYGYTFGSGTRLTVV.

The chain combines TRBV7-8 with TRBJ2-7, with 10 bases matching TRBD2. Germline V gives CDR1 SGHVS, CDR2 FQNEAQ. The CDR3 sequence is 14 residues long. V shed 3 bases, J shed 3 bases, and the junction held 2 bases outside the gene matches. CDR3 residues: CASSFSGGGYEQYF. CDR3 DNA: TGTGCCAGCAGCTTCAGCGGGGGGGGCTACGAGCAGTACTTC.

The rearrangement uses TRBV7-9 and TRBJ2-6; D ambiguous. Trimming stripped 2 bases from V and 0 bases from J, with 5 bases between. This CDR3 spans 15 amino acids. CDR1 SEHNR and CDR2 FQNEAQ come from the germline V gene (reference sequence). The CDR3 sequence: CASSLTLSGANVLTF. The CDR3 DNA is TGTGCCAGCAGCTTAACCCTCTCTGGGGCCAACGTCCTGACTTTC.

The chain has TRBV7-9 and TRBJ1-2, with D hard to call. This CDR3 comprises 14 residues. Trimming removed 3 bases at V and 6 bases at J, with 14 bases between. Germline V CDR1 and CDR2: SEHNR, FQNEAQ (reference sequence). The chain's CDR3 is CASSLGSPGNGYTF. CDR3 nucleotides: TGTGCCAGCAGCTTGGGGTCCCCAGGAAATGGCTACACCTTC.

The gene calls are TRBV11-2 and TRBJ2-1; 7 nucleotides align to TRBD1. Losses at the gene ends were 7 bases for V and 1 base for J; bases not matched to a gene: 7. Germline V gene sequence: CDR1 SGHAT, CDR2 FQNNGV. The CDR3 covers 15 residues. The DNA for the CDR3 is TGTGCCAGCACCAAAGGGGGCAGGTCCTACAATGAGCAGTTCTTC. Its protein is CASTKGGRSYNEQFF.

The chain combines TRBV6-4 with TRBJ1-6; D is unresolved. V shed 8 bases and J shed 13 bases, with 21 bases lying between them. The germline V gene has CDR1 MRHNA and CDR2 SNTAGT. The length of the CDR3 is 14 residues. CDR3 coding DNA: TGTGCCAGCGGAGAGGGCGCGTTTAGTACGCCCCTCCACTTT. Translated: CASGEGAFSTPLHF.

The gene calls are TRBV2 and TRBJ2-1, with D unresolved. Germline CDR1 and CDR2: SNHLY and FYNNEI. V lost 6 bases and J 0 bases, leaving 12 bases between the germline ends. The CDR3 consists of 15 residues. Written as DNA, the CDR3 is TGTGCCAGCAGGCGAGACACCAGCTCCTACAATGAGCAGTTCTTC. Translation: CASRRDTSSYNEQFF.